One and the same sample provided the 19 T cell receptor beta chains below, sequenced in a study of T-cell memory formation after mild COVID-19. TCRdb re-called the 5' RACE reads through MiXCR, storing one row per CDR3 protein. The table shows approximately 210,000 distinct CDR3 sequences, with under 12% occurring only once. The sample consisted of PBMCs or a T cell subset sorted from them (not recorded which). These TCRs come from a man aged 18 to 30 who had mild COVID-19 (a few samples of this study predate the infection). Cell type and time point are not known.

The chain carries TRBV4-1 and TRBJ2-4, with D hard to call. Germline-derived CDR1 and CDR2 are MGHRA and YSYEKL. The CDR3 has 13 amino acids. The ends were cut back, 1 base at V and 3 bases at J, with 4 bases in the middle. Here the CDR3 reads CASSQVDKNIQYF. CDR3 DNA sequence: TGCGCCAGCAGCCAAGTGGACAAAAACATTCAGTACTTC.

This clonotype has only one observation. The chain combines TRBV7-8 with TRBJ1-1; no firm D call. There are 15 residues in the CDR3. Looked up from germline, CDR1 is SGHVS and CDR2 is FQNEAQ. V was cut by 5 bases and J by 4 bases, with 17 bases left in between. The CDR3 protein is CASSLLVSWGTEAFF. CDR3 nucleotide sequence: TGTGCCAGCAGCCTACTGGTCTCGTGGGGCACTGAAGCTTTCTTT.

The chain has TRBV28 and TRBJ2-3, with 12 bases identical to TRBD1. J was trimmed by 4 bases and V by 5 bases; bases with no gene match: 4. Per the germline V gene, CDR1 is MDHEN and CDR2 is SYDVKM. This CDR3 is built from 15 residues. CDR3 amino acids: CASSMGQGAADTQYF. The CDR3 nucleotides read TGTGCCAGCAGTATGGGACAGGGGGCTGCAGATACGCAGTATTTT.

This chain connects TRBV7-3 to TRBJ1-1; unclear D gene. Trimming left V 2 bases short and J 4 bases short, with 14 bases between. CDR3 length: 15 amino acids. Germline values: CDR1 SGHTA, CDR2 FQGTGA. The CDR3 nucleotides are TGTGCCAGCAGCTTATCCTCGAACCGTGGCACTGAAGCTTTCTTT. It codes for CASSLSSNRGTEAFF.

The gene calls are TRBV27 and TRBJ1-1; 10 nucleotides match TRBD1. V trimming: 5 bases; J trimming: 4 bases; junction bases outside the gene matches: 4. Germline V lookup: CDR1 MNHEY, CDR2 SMNVEV (reference sequence). The CDR3 sequence is 14 residues long. The CDR3 DNA is TGTGCCAGCAGTGAATGGACAGGGGGCACTGAAGCTTTCTTT. Protein sequence: CASSEWTGGTEAFF.

This clonotype was counted many times. The chain uses TRBV5-1 and TRBJ2-3; 8 positions agree with TRBD1. The trim removed 5 bases at V and 4 bases at J, leaving 6 bases unmatched. In germline, CDR1 is SGHRS, CDR2 YFSETQ. The CDR3 loop spans 14 amino acids. Here the CDR3 DNA reads TGCGCCAGCAGTTCGGGGGACAGGTCAGATACGCAGTATTTT. This encodes CASSSGDRSDTQYF.

The rearrangement joins TRBV5-4 to TRBJ2-5; 7 bases map to TRBD1. The germline CDR1 and CDR2 sequences are SGHNT and YYREEE (reference sequence). This CDR3 has 15 amino acids. J gave up 4 bases and V 4 bases, and 10 bases lay outside the gene matches. CDR3 bases: TGTGCCAGCAGCCCCTTGACAGGGCAGGGAGAGACCCAGTACTTC. Translated, it gives CASSPLTGQGETQYF.

This clonotype was counted ten times or more. V usage is TRBV4-1 and J usage is TRBJ2-3; TRBD2 matches at 8 bases. Germline CDR1 reads MGHRA; CDR2 reads YSYEKL. The CDR3 sequence is 16 residues long. Unmatched junction bases numbered 9, after V lost 3 bases and J lost 4 bases. The CDR3 loop is CASSQVGTSLSDTQYF. CDR3 in DNA: TGCGCCAGCAGCCAGGTCGGGACTAGTCTATCAGATACGCAGTATTTT.

V and J are TRBV20-1 and TRBJ2-6, with 8 bases lining up with TRBD1. Germline trimming cut 6 bases from V and 3 bases from J; bases unmatched to any gene: 10. This CDR3 is 16 amino acids long. CDR1 and CDR2 (germline): DFQATT, SNEGSKA (reference sequence). CDR3 sequence: CSADLQGARGANVLTF. CDR3 nucleotide sequence: TGCAGTGCCGACCTCCAGGGGGCACGTGGGGCCAACGTCCTGACTTTC.

The rearrangement uses TRBV7-3 and TRBJ1-3, with 7 bases fitting TRBD1. The germline gives CDR1 SGHTA, CDR2 FQGTGA. The CDR3 totals 13 residues. J gave up 7 bases and V 5 bases, and 5 bases lay outside the gene matches. CDR3 amino acids: CASSTQQGNTIYF. Here the CDR3 DNA reads TGTGCCAGCAGCACGCAACAGGGGAACACCATATATTTT.

CDR3 sequence (DNA): TGTGCCAGCAGTTACTTCCTAATACGGTCAGCTGGAAAGAATGAGCAGTTCTTC. Protein: CASSYFLIRSAGKNEQFF. The V and J genes are TRBV6-5 and TRBJ2-1; no reliable D call. V dropped 1 base and J dropped 7 bases, with 23 bases sitting between them. The germline CDR1 and CDR2 sequences are MNHEY and SVGAGI. The CDR3 has 18 amino acids.

This clonotype was recorded a few times. CDR3 nucleotides: TGCGCCAGCAGCTTAGGAACAGGGCAGGAGGAGACCCAGTACTTC. Translated: CASSLGTGQEETQYF. J is TRBJ2-5 and V is TRBV5-1; maybe TRBD1 (6 bases). The ends were cut back, 2 bases at V and 5 bases at J, with 16 bases in the middle. The CDR3 runs 15 residues. Germline CDR1 reads SGHRS; CDR2 reads YFSETQ.

The chain links TRBV7-9 to TRBJ1-2; 9 nucleotides agree with TRBD1. The CDR3 is made up of 16 amino acids. The ends lost 0 bases at V and 6 bases at J; junction bases unmatched: 8. Germline V gene data show CDR1 as SEHNR and CDR2 as FQNEAQ (reference sequence). CDR3 nucleotides: TGTGCCAGCAGCTTAGCAGGACAGGGGAGTATTCATGGCTACACCTTC. This translates into CASSLAGQGSIHGYTF.

This clonotype was observed a handful of times. The genes are TRBV15 and TRBJ1-1; D is ambiguous. Per the germline V gene, CDR1 is LNHNV and CDR2 is YYDKDF (reference sequence). The CDR3 sequence is 14 residues long. V was pared by 0 bases and J by 7 bases, with 12 bases between. The CDR3 nucleotides read TGTGCCACCAGCAGAGATCCCGTTAGCCTTGAAGCTTTCTTT. It yields the protein CATSRDPVSLEAFF.

This clonotype has just a few counts. The gene calls are TRBV28 and TRBJ2-7; D remains ambiguous. From germline, CDR1 is MDHEN and CDR2 SYDVKM. Deletions cut 5 bases from V and 6 bases from J, with 8 bases between. The CDR3 runs to 11 residues. The CDR3 nucleotides are TGTGCCAGCAGTCGACACTCCGAGCAGTACGTC. This codes for CASSRHSEQYV.

This clonotype was found many times. V and J are TRBV5-1 and TRBJ2-7, with D perhaps given as TRBD1 or TRBD2 (5 bases each). Germline V gene data show CDR1 as SGHRS and CDR2 as YFSETQ. Trimming removed 5 bases from V and 4 bases from J, with 19 bases in between. The CDR3 spans 15 residues. The CDR3 DNA follows: TGCGCCAGCAGTCTTGGGACCACGGGTCCTTACGAGCAGTACTTC. Protein: CASSLGTTGPYEQYF.

The V gene is TRBV5-4, the J gene TRBJ1-5; the D is unclear. Germline lookup yields CDR1 SGHNT and CDR2 YYREEE (reference sequence). V was shortened by 4 bases and J by 2 bases, with 10 bases between the two germline ends. The CDR3 runs to 14 residues. CDR3 sequence (DNA): TGTGCCAGCAGCGAGGGTGGTGGCAATCAGCCCCAGCATTTT. Translation gives CASSEGGGNQPQHF. Full variable domain (outside the CDR3, taken from reference TRBV5-4 and TRBJ1-5): ETGVTQSPTHLIKTRGQQVTLRCSSQSGHNTVSWYQQALGQGPQFIFQYYREEENGRGNFPPRFSGLQFPNYSSELNVNALELDDSALYLCASSEGGGNQPQHFGDGTRLSIL.

This chain joins TRBV3-1 and TRBJ1-1; D might be TRBD1 (5 bases). CDR3 length: 14 amino acids. Trimming stripped 5 bases from V and 3 bases from J, with 13 bases between. Looked up from germline, CDR1 is LGHDT and CDR2 is YNNKEL (reference sequence). The CDR3 is CASSFGAADTEAFF. The CDR3 DNA follows: TGTGCCAGCAGCTTTGGGGCAGCGGACACTGAAGCTTTCTTT.

The chain combines TRBV18 with TRBJ2-7, with D uncertain. The CDR3 runs 13 residues. Trimming stripped 4 bases from V and 4 bases from J, with 11 bases between. CDR1 and CDR2 (germline): KGHSH, LQKENI. The CDR3 coding sequence is TGTGCCAGCTCACTTAAGACCGATTACGAGCAGTACGTC. Amino acid sequence: CASSLKTDYEQYV.